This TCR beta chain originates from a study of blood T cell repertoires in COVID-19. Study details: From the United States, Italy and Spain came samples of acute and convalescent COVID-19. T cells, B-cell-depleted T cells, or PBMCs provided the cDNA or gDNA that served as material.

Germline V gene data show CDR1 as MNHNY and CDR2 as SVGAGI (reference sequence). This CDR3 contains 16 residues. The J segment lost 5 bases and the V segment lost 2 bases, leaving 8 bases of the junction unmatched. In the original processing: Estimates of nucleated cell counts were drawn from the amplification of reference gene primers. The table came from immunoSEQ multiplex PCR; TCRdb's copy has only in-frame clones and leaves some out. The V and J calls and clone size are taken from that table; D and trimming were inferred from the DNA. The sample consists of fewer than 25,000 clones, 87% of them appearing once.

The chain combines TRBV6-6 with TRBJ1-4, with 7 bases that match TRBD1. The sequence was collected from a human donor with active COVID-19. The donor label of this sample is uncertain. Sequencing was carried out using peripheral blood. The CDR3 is CASSYGRQGPNEKLFF. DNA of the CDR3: TGTGCCAGCAGTTACGGTAGACAGGGACCGAATGAAAAACTGTTTTTT.